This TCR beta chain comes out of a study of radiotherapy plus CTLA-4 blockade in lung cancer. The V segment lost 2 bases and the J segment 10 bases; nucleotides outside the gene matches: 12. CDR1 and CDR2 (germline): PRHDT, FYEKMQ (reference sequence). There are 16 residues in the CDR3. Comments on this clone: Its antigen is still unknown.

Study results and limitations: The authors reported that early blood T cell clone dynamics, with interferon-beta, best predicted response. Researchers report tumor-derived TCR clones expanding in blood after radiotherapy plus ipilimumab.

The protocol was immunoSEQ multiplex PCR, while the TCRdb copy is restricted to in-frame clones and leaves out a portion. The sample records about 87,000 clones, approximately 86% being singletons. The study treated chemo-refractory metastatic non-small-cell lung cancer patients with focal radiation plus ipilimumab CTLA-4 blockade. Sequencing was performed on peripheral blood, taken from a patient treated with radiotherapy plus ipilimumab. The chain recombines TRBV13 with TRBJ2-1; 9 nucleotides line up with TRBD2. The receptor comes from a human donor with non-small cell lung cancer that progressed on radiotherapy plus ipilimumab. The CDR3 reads CASSLRLAGPTGEQFF. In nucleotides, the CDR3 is TGTGCCAGCAGCTTAAGGCTAGCGGGGCCAACAGGGGAGCAGTTCTTC.